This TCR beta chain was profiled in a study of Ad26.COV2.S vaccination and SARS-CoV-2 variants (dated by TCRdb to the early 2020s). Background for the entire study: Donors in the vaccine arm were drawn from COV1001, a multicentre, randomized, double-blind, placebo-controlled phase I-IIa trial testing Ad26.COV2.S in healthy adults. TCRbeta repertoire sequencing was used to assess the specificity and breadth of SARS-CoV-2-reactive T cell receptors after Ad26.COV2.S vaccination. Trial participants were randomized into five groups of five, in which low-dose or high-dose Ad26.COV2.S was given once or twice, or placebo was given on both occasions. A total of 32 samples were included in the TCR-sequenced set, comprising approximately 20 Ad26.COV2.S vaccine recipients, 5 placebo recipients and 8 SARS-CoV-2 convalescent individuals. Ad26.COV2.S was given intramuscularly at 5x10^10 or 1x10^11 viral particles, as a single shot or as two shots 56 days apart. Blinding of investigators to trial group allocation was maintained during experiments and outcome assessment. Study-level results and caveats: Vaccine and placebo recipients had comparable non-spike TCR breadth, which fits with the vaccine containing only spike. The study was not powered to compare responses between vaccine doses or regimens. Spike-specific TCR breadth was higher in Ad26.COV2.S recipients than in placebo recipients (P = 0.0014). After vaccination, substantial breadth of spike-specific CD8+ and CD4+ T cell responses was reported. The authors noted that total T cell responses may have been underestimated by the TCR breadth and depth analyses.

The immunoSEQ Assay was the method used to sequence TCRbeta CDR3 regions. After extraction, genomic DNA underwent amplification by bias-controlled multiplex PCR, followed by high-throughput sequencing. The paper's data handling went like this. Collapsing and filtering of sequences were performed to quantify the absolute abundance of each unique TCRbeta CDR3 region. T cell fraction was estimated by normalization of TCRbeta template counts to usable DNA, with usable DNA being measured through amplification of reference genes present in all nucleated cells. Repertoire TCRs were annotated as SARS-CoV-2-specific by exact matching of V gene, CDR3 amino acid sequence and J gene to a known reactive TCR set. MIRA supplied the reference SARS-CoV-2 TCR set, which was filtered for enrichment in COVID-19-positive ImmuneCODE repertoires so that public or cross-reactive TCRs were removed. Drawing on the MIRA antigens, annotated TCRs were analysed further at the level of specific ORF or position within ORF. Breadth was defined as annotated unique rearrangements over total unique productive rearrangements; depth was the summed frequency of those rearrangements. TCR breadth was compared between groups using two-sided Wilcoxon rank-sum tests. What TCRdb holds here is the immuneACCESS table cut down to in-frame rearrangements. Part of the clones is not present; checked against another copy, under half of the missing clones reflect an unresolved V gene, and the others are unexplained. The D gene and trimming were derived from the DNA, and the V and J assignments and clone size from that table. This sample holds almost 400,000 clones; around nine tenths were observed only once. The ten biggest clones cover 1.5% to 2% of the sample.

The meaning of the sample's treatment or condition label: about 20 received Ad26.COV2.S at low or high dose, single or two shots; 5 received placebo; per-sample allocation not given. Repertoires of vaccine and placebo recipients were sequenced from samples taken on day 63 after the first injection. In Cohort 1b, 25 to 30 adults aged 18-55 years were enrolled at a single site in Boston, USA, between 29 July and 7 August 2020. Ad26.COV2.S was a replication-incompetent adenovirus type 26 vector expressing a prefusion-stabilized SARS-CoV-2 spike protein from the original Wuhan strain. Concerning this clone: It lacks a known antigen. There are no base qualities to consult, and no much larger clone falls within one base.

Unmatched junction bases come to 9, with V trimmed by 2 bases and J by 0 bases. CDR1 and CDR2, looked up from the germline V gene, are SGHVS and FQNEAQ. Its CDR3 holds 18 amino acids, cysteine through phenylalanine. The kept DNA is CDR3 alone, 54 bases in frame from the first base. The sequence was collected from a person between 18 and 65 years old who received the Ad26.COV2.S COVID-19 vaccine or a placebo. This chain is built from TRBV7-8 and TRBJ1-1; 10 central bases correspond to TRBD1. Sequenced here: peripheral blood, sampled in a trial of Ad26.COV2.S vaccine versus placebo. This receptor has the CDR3 CASSLSPGQGWLNTEAFF. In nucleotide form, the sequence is TGTGCCAGCAGCTTATCTCCGGGACAGGGGTGGTTGAACACTGAAGCTTTCTTT.